This TCR beta chain was captured in a study of blood T cell repertoires in COVID-19 (dated by TCRdb to 2020 to 2022). For context, the study as a whole: The collaborator samples originated in the United States, Italy and Spain and spanned the acute and convalescent phases of COVID-19. The sample metadata nearly always contained a de-identified subject ID, COVID-19 status, age in years and sex. HLA class I and class II types, where available, came from metadata supplied by the sample provider rather than from assay-based typing. Subjects who had been exposed to COVID-19, were actively infected with it, or had recovered from it provided the deeply sampled blood TCRbeta repertoires that made up the dataset. The repertoires were released in a freely available public database meant as a resource for research on the immune response to SARS-CoV-2. The material from the prospective study consisted of cDNA or gDNA derived from T cells, B-cell-depleted T cells, or PBMCs. The samples were drawn from two sources: the first 160 participants of the ongoing ImmuneRACE study, and approximately 1,300 subjects contributed by 6 global collaborators. The study at large found these results: How much clinical and demographic metadata was included differed by source and by participant, and the metadata was provided uncurated.

V gives up 1 base and J gives up 0 bases, and the segment between their germline ends measures 14 bases. From the cysteine up to the phenylalanine, the CDR3 has a length of 17 residues. Only the CDR3 part of the read is kept: 51 bases, read in frame from the first base. Via the germline V gene (reference sequence), CDR1 is SEHNR and CDR2 FQNEAQ. About this clone: The clone's antigen remains unknown. No qualities accompany the bases; no much larger clone lies one base away.

At one collaborating source in Seattle, patients were enrolled during active infection and were followed longitudinally through the course of disease. Whole blood was collected in K2EDTA tubes by collaborating institutions according to the institutions' own protocols. For TCRbeta analysis, collaborators shipped samples as frozen whole blood, isolated PBMCs, or DNA extracted from either of those sample types. TCRbeta CDR3 regions were amplified from genomic DNA using the immunoSEQ Assay, a bias-controlled multiplex PCR. As for how the authors treated the data: Within the assay, amplification of reference gene primers was used to estimate how many nucleated cells each sample contained. To quantify the absolute abundance of each unique TCRbeta CDR3 rearrangement, sequence reads were collapsed and filtered. Productive Simpson clonality was computed per sample as the square root of Simpson's diversity index over productive rearrangements. Sourced from immuneACCESS, this table was stored by TCRdb with only in-frame sequences that have V and J called. A share of the clones is absent; for the studies checked, an unresolved V gene accounts for under half, and the remainder has no known explanation. Clone size and the V and J calls come from that table; the DNA yielded D and trimming. This sample is represented by around 110,000 clones; over 65% of them were singletons. Jointly, the top ten make up more than 5% of the sample.

The origin of this receptor is a man aged 80 or over with COVID-19, enrolled during active disease. Sequencing input: peripheral blood. The chain is encoded by TRBV7-9 joined to TRBJ2-3; 6 matching bases give a weak D call of TRBD2. The CDR3 protein is CASSLGGASASTDTQYF. The sequenced DNA is TGTGCCAGCAGCTTAGGAGGAGCTAGCGCGAGCACAGATACGCAGTATTTT. The full variable domain, with segments outside the CDR3 supplied by the reference TRBV7-9 and TRBJ2-3 proteins, appears as DTGVSQNPRHKITKRGQNVTFRCDPISEHNRLYWYRQTLGQGPEFLTYFQNEAQLEKSRLLSDRFSAERPKGSFSTLEIQRTEQGDSAMYLCASSLGGASASTDTQYFGPGTRLTVL.